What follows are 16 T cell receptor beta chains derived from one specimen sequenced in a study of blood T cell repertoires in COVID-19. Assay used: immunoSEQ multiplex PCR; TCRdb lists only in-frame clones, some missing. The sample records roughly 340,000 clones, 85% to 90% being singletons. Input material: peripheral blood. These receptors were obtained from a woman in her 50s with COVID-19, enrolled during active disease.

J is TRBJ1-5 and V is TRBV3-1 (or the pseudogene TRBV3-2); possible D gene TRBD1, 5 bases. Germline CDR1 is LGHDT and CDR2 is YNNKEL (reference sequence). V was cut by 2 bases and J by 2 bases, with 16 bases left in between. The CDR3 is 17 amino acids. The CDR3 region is CASSQPSRGFRNQPQHF. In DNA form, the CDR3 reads TGTGCCAGCAGCCAACCATCCCGGGGGTTCCGCAATCAGCCCCAGCATTTT.

The DNA for the CDR3 is TGTGCCACCAGTGACACAAACACCGGGGAGCTGTTTTTT. Translated: CATSDTNTGELFF. The chain has TRBV24-1 and TRBJ2-2; D not certain. Per the germline V gene, CDR1 is KGHDR and CDR2 is SFDVKD. The CDR3 totals 13 residues. Trimming removed 4 bases from V and 2 bases from J, with 4 bases in between.

The CDR3 loop is CASSLRPRVDTQYF. For the CDR3, the DNA is TGTGCCAGCAGCCTCCGTCCTAGAGTTGATACGCAGTATTTT. The J gene is TRBJ2-3, the V gene TRBV3-1 (or the pseudogene TRBV3-2), with D unclear. Germline loops: CDR1 LGHDT, CDR2 YNNKEL (reference sequence). The CDR3 spans 14 residues. Trimming shortened V by 4 bases and J by 6 bases, and 14 bases separated the two germline ends.

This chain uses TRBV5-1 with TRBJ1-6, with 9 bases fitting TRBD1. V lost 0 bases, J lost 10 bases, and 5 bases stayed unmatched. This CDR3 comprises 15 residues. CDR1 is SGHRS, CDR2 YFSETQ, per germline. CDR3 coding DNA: TGCGCCAGCAGCTTGGCCGGGACAGGGTTATCACCCCTCCACTTT. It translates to CASSLAGTGLSPLHF.

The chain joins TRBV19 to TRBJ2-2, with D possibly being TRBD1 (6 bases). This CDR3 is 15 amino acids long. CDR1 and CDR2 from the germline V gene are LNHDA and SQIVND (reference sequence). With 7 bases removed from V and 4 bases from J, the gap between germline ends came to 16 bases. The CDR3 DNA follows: TGTGCCAGTACCCCTGGACAGATACGCACCGGGGAGCTGTTTTTT. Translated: CASTPGQIRTGELFF.

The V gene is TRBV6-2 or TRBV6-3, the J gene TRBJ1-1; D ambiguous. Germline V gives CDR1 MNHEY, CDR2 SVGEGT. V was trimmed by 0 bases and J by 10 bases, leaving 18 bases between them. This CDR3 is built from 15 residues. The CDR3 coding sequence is TGTGCCAGCAGTTACTCTGGCAGTTCGGCTTACAGAGCTTTCTTT. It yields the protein CASSYSGSSAYRAFF.

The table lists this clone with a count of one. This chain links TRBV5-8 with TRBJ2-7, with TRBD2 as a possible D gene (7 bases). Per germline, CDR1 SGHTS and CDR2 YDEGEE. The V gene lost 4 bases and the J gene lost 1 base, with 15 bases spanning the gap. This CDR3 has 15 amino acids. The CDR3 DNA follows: TGTGCCAGCAGCCGTGGGGGGGCGGGATCCTACGAGCAGTACTTC. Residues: CASSRGGAGSYEQYF.

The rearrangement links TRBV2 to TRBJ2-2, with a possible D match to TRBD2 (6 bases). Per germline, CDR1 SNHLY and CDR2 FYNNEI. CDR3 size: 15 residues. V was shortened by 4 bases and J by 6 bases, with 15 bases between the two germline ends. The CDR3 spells CASSVSRVAAGELFF. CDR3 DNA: TGTGCCAGCAGTGTTTCGAGGGTAGCGGCCGGGGAGCTGTTTTTT.

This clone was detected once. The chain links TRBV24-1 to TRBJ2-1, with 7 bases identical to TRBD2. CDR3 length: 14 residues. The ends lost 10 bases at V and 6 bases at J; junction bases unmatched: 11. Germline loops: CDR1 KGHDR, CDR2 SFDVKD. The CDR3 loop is CATSWGGELNEQFF. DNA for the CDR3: TGTGCCACGAGTTGGGGGGGGGAACTCAATGAGCAGTTCTTC.

This CDR3 reads CASSIAIGQGRLNTEAFF. Here the CDR3 DNA reads TGTGCCAGTAGTATAGCCATAGGACAGGGCCGACTGAACACTGAAGCTTTCTTT. The V call is TRBV19, the J call TRBJ1-1; 8 nucleotides line up with TRBD1. Looked up from germline, CDR1 is LNHDA and CDR2 is SQIVND (reference sequence). This CDR3 has 18 amino acids. The V segment lost 1 base and the J segment 0 bases; nucleotides outside the gene matches: 10.

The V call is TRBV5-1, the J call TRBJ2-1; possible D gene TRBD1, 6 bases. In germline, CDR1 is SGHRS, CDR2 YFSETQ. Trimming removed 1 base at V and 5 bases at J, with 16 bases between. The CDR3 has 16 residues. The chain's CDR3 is CASSLLPEGVNNEQFF. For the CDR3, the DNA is TGCGCCAGCAGCTTGTTACCAGAGGGGGTAAACAATGAGCAGTTCTTC.

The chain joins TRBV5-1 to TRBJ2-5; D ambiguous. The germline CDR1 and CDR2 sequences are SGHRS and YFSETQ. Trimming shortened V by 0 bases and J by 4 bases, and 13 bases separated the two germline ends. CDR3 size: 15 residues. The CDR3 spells CASSLDSVLVETQYF. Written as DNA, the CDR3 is TGCGCCAGCAGCTTGGACAGTGTTTTAGTAGAGACCCAGTACTTC. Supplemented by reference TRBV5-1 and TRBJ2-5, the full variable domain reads KAGVTQTPRYLIKTRGQQVTLSCSPISGHRSVSWYQQTPGQGLQFLFEYFSETQRNKGNFPGRFSGRQFSNSRSEMNVSTLELGDSALYLCASSLDSVLVETQYFGPGTRLLVL.

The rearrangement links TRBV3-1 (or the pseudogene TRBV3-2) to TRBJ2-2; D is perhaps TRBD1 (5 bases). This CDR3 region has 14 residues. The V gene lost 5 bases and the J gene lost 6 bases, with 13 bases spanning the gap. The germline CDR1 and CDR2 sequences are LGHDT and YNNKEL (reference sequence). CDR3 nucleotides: TGTGCCAGCAGCTCCCAGGGTTATTCCGGGGAGCTGTTTTTT. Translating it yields CASSSQGYSGELFF.

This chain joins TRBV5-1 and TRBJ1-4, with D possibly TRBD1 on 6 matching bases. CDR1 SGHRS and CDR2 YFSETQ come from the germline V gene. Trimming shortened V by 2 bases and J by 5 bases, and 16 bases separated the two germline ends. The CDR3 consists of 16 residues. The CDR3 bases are TGCGCCAGCAGCTTAGGATTAGGACAGCGAAATGAAAAACTGTTTTTT. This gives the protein CASSLGLGQRNEKLFF.

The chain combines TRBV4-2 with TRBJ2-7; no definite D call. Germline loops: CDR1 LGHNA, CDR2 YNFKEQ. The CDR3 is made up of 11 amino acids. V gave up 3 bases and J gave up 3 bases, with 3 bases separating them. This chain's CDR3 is CASSHLYEQYF. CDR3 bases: TGTGCCAGCAGCCACCTCTACGAGCAGTACTTC.

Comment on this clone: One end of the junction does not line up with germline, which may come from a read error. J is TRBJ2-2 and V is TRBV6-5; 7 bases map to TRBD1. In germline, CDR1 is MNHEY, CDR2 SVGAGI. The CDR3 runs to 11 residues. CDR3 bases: TGTGCCAGCGGAAGACTCAGCGACAGGGTTTTT. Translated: CASGRLSDRVF.